A single sample is the source of the 20 T cell receptor beta chains below, sequenced in a study of response to subunit inactivated influenza vaccine. TCRdb used MiXCR to reprocess the RT-PCR reads, holding one entry per CDR3 protein. The sample records over 800,000 distinct CDR3 sequences, about 20% being singletons. The sample consisted of PBMCs from blood, taken 5 days after vaccination. These receptor sequences come from a man in his fifties or sixties who received an inactivated influenza vaccine.

This sequence joins TRBV20-1 and TRBJ2-2; D is possibly TRBD1 (5 bases). The length of the CDR3 is 13 residues. Between the trimmed V and J ends, which lost 3 bases and 6 bases, there was a span of 11 bases. CDR1 DFQATT and CDR2 SNEGSKA come from the germline V gene (reference sequence). CDR3 sequence: CSARANRPGELFF. Written as DNA, the CDR3 is TGCAGTGCTAGGGCCAACAGGCCCGGGGAGCTGTTTTTT.

The rearrangement links TRBV20-1 to TRBJ2-2, with 11 bases fitting TRBD1. The CDR3 has 14 residues. CDR1 and CDR2 from the germline V gene are DFQATT and SNEGSKA (reference sequence). Trimming took 6 bases from V and 6 from J; bases not matched to a gene: 6. The CDR3 DNA reads as TGCAGTGCCGCACCGGGACAGGGGGCCGGGGAGCTGTTTTTT. Amino acids: CSAAPGQGAGELFF.

A few counts support this clonotype. The chain links TRBV6-5 to TRBJ2-2; 8 positions match TRBD1. J lost 1 base, V lost 2 bases, and 3 bases had no gene match. This CDR3 has 16 amino acids. The germline CDR1 and CDR2 sequences are MNHEY and SVGAGI. In DNA, the CDR3 is TGTGCCAGCAGTTACGTCGGGACAGGGAACACCGGGGAGCTGTTTTTT. Translation: CASSYVGTGNTGELFF.

The chain uses TRBV7-9 and TRBJ1-1; 7 positions match TRBD1. The CDR3 covers 13 residues. The germline V gene encodes CDR1 SEHNR and CDR2 FQNEAQ (reference sequence). V trimming: 5 bases; J trimming: 5 bases; junction bases outside the gene matches: 5. CDR3 region: CASSDDRETEAFF. In DNA, the CDR3 is TGTGCCAGCAGCGACGACAGGGAGACTGAAGCTTTCTTT.

This clonotype was seen only a few times. The J gene is TRBJ2-6, the V gene TRBV10-3, with 10 bases identical to TRBD1. Germline V lookup: CDR1 ENHRY, CDR2 SYGVKD. Trimming removed 9 bases from V and 2 bases from J; junction bases left unmatched: 7. The CDR3 is made up of 16 amino acids. The CDR3, as DNA: TGTGCCATTGAGGGACAGGGGCGCACTGGGGCCAACGTCCTGACTTTC. Translation: CAIEGQGRTGANVLTF.

The rearrangement links TRBV4-2 to TRBJ2-1; the D gene is possibly TRBD1 (5 bases). Germline V lookup: CDR1 LGHNA, CDR2 YNFKEQ. V shed 0 bases and J shed 7 bases, with 13 bases lying between them. The CDR3 extends over 15 amino acids. The CDR3 nucleotides read TGTGCCAGCAGCCAAGAGGGGCAGGGTGGGAATGAGCAGTTCTTC. Encoded protein: CASSQEGQGGNEQFF.

This clonotype appeared a few times. The chain recombines TRBV11-2 with TRBJ2-7; maybe TRBD2 (6 bases). The CDR3 is made up of 16 amino acids. Trimming took 0 bases from V and 0 from J, leaving 12 bases between them. The V gene's germline CDR1 is SGHAT and CDR2 FQNNGV. The CDR3 sequence is CASSLEGGPDSYEQYF. The CDR3 DNA reads TGTGCCAGCAGCTTAGAGGGGGGTCCAGACTCCTACGAGCAGTACTTC.

This chain joins TRBV20-1 and TRBJ2-1, with D uncertain. V was pared by 5 bases and J by 10 bases, with 15 bases between. The germline V gene encodes CDR1 DFQATT and CDR2 SNEGSKA (reference sequence). This CDR3 has 12 residues. CDR3 protein: CSAVETVAEQFF. The CDR3 DNA reads as TGCAGTGCTGTGGAGACGGTTGCCGAGCAGTTCTTC.

The chain couples TRBV6-1 to TRBJ2-3; D is uncertain. CDR1 is MNHNS and CDR2 is SASEGT in the germline V gene. CDR3 size: 13 residues. V dropped 3 bases and J dropped 4 bases, with 8 bases sitting between them. The CDR3 spells CASSDQASDTQYF. The CDR3 region has the DNA TGTGCCAGCAGTGACCAAGCATCAGATACGCAGTATTTT.

The chain joins TRBV7-8 to TRBJ1-4; a possible D gene is TRBD1 (5 bases). CDR1 and CDR2 from the germline V gene are SGHVS and FQNEAQ. The CDR3 runs 16 residues. The V end lost 4 bases, the J end lost 3 bases, and 15 bases lay between the germline ends. The CDR3 sequence: CASSSYRLPANEKLFF. CDR3 in DNA: TGTGCCAGCAGCTCCTACAGGCTTCCGGCTAATGAAAAACTGTTTTTT.

This clonotype was seen more than once but under ten times. V and J are TRBV9 and TRBJ2-5, with 7 bases fitting TRBD2. The CDR3 contains 15 residues. CDR1 is SGDLS and CDR2 is YYNGEE in the germline V gene. V trimming: 3 bases; J trimming: 5 bases; junction bases outside the gene matches: 10. The CDR3, as DNA: TGTGCCAGCAGCGAACAACTAGCGAATTGGGAGACCCAGTACTTC. This gives the protein CASSEQLANWETQYF.

This clonotype was seen more than once but under ten times. The J gene is TRBJ1-4, the V gene TRBV5-5; D remains ambiguous. The CDR3 has 13 residues. V lost 3 bases and J 6 bases, leaving 9 bases between the germline ends. Germline CDR1 and CDR2: SGHKS and YYEKEE (reference sequence). Here the CDR3 reads CASSWRADEKLFF. The CDR3, as DNA: TGTGCCAGCAGCTGGCGGGCGGATGAAAAACTGTTTTTT.

The sample holds a few counts of this clonotype. As DNA, the CDR3 is TGTGCCAGCAGTTTTACAGGGGTGTCCTACGAGCAGTACTTC. It specifies CASSFTGVSYEQYF. V usage is TRBV7-9 and J usage is TRBJ2-7; 7 nucleotides line up with TRBD1. This CDR3 contains 14 residues. Trimming took 6 bases from V and 1 from J; bases not matched to a gene: 6. Germline V gives CDR1 SEHNR, CDR2 FQNEAQ (reference sequence).

The chain recombines TRBV7-2 with TRBJ2-2, with unresolved D. This CDR3 is 14 amino acids long. The germline V gene has CDR1 SGHTA and CDR2 FQGNSA. Trimming took 3 bases from V and 3 from J, leaving 8 bases between them. The CDR3 coding sequence is TGTGCCAGCAGCTTGGGAACTTACACCGGGGAGCTGTTTTTT. This sequence encodes CASSLGTYTGELFF.

The CDR3 is CASSQLYGEMGETQYF. The CDR3 DNA reads as TGCGCCAGCAGCCAACTATACGGGGAAATGGGGGAGACCCAGTACTTC. V gene TRBV4-3 combines with J gene TRBJ2-5, with D perhaps TRBD2 (5 bases). Per germline, CDR1 LGHNA and CDR2 YSLEER. This CDR3 has 16 amino acids. V lost 2 bases and J lost 5, with 18 bases in between.

This clonotype was counted a few times. The chain combines TRBV6-1 with TRBJ2-1, with 9 bases fitting TRBD2. The CDR3 is made up of 13 amino acids. CDR1 and CDR2 from the germline V gene are MNHNS and SASEGT. V lost 6 bases, J lost 7 bases, and 4 bases stayed unmatched. This CDR3 is CASRRLAENEQFF. The CDR3 DNA reads TGTGCCAGCAGACGACTAGCGGAAAATGAGCAGTTCTTC.

This clonotype was recorded a few times. The chain has TRBV10-3 and TRBJ2-3, with 9 bases lining up with TRBD2. CDR1 and CDR2 (germline): ENHRY, SYGVKD. The CDR3 is made up of 17 amino acids. Trimming cost V 4 bases and J 1 base; bases outside gene matches: 9. CDR3 nucleotide sequence: TGTGCCATCAGTGGACTAGCGGCCCAGGCCCGCACAGATACGCAGTATTTT. Translated: CAISGLAAQARTDTQYF.

This clonotype was seen a handful of times. The rearrangement uses TRBV10-3 and TRBJ2-3; D may be TRBD1 (6 bases). CDR3 length: 16 residues. Trimming cost V 3 bases and J 3 bases, with 16 bases left between them. Per the germline V gene, CDR1 is ENHRY and CDR2 is SYGVKD. Written as DNA, the CDR3 is TGTGCCATCAGTGAAGGTGGGGGCGGAGGAACAGATACGCAGTATTTT. Protein: CAISEGGGGGTDTQYF.

Ten or more counts support this clonotype. The DNA for the CDR3 is TGCGCCAGCAGCCCGGGACTAGCGCAGTATTTT. It yields the protein CASSPGLAQYF. The chain is built from TRBV5-1 and TRBJ2-3, with 8 bases identical to TRBD2. The J segment lost 10 bases and the V segment lost 4 bases, leaving 2 bases of the junction unmatched. This CDR3 is built from 11 residues. The germline V gene has CDR1 SGHRS and CDR2 YFSETQ.

The V and J genes are TRBV6-6 and TRBJ2-3, with D hard to call. There are 13 residues in the CDR3. Germline V CDR1 and CDR2: MNHNY, SVGAGI (reference sequence). V was pared by 0 bases and J by 4 bases, with 5 bases between. The CDR3 sequence is CASSYSMADTQYF. CDR3 sequence (DNA): TGTGCCAGCAGTTACTCGATGGCAGATACGCAGTATTTT.